The entry that follows covers one T cell receptor (beta chain) sequence. Its antigen is undetermined. The ends were cut back, 7 bases at V and 0 bases at J, with 10 bases in the middle. Germline V gives CDR1 MNHNS, CDR2 SASEGT. The CDR3 totals 13 residues. The entry originates in a study of tumour-infiltrating T cells in Burkitt lymphoma. About the research overall: The Burkitt lymphoma cohort spanned all epidemiological subtypes. Repertoire clonality predicted overall and progression-free survival. Study results and caveats: Public clonotypes, several, appeared across numerous Burkitt lymphoma patients.

The data were produced by immunoSEQ multiplex PCR, yet TCRdb's version contains in-frame clones alone and is incomplete. The sample lists just under 2,000 clones, about 14% occurring once. This chain joins TRBV6-1 and TRBJ2-7; no firm D call. What was sequenced was tumor tissue. This TCR derives from a human donor with Burkitt lymphoma. The CDR3 protein is CASTRLSSYEQYF. In DNA form, the CDR3 reads TGTGCCAGCACCAGGTTAAGCTCCTACGAGCAGTACTTC.